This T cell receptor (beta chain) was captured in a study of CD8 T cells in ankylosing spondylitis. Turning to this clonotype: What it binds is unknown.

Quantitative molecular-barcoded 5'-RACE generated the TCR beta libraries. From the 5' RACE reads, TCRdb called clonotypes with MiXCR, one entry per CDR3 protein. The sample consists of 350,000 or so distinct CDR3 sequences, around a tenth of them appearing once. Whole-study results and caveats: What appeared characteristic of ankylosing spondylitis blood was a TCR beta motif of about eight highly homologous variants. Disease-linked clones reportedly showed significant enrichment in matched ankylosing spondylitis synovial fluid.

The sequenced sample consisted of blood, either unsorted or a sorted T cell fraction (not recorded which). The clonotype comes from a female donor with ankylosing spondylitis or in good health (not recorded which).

CDR3: CASSLAGGRVSSEQFF. Here the CDR3 DNA reads TGTGCCAGCAGCTTGGCAGGCGGGAGGGTCTCCAGTGAGCAGTTCTTC. The chain uses TRBV5-5 and TRBJ2-1; 9 bases fit TRBD2. The junction had 10 bases not matched to a gene; V was cut back by 0 bases and J by 9 bases. This CDR3 is built from 16 residues. Germline V lookup: CDR1 SGHKS, CDR2 YYEKEE (reference sequence).